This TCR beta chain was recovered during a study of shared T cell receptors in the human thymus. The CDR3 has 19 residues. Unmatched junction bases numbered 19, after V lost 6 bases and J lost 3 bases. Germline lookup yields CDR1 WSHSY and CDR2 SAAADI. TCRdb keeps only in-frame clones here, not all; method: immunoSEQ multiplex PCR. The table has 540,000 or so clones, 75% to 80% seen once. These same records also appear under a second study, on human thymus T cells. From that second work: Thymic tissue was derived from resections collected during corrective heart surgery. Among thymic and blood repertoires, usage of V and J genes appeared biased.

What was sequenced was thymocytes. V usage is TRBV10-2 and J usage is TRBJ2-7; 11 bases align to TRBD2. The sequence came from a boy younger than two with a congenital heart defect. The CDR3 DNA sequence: TGCGCCAGCAGAGACCCCGTAGCGGGAGGGCGGCATGGGGACTACGAGCAGTACTTC. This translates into CASRDPVAGGRHGDYEQYF.